The clone carrying this TCR beta chain is deemed medium-sized. The sample originates from a study of OX40 agonist ivuxolimab in advanced cancers. Study in general: One patient with hepatocellular carcinoma and two with cutaneous melanoma, three in all, had partial responses.

From germline, CDR1 is LGHNA and CDR2 YSLEER. The CDR3 totals 15 residues. V lost 3 bases, J lost 6 bases, and 17 bases lay in between. The assay was immunoSEQ multiplex PCR, and TCRdb's table has in-frame clones only and misses some. Among roughly 18,000 clones listed, 60% to 70% were seen once. The sequences come from CD4+ or CD8+ T cells sorted from blood, collected in a trial of the OX40 agonist ivuxolimab. The sequence derives from an adult with an advanced solid tumor such as melanoma, head and neck, liver or kidney cancer. The chain combines TRBV4-3 with TRBJ1-1; D remains unclear. CDR3 protein: CASSHPPGGSAEAFF. CDR3 nucleotide sequence: TGCGCCAGCAGCCATCCCCCCGGAGGGAGCGCTGAAGCTTTCTTT.